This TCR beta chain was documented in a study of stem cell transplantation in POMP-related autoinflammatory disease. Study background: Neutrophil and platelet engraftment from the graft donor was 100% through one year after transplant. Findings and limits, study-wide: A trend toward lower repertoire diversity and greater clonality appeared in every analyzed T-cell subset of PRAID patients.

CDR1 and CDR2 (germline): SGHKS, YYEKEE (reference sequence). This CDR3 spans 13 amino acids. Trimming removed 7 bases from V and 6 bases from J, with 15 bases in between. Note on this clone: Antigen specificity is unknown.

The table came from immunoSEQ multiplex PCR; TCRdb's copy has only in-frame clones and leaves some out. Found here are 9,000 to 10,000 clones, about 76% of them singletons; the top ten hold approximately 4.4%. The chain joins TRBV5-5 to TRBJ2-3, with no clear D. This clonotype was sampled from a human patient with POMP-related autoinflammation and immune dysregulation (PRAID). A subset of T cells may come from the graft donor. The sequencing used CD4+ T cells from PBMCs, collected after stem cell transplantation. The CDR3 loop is CASETRNQDTQYF. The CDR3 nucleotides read TGTGCCAGCGAAACGAGAAACCAGGATACGCAGTATTTT.